The clone carrying this T cell receptor (beta chain) appeared many times. Its antigen remains unknown. V was cut by 7 bases and J by 3 bases, with 10 bases left in between. This CDR3 is 13 amino acids long. Germline CDR1 SNHLY, CDR2 FYNNEI. Amplification yielded TCR beta CDR3 regions, with RNA transcripts as the source. The TCR CDR3 first-round RT-PCR relied on the HTBI primer set. A single record per CDR3 protein comes from TCRdb applying MiXCR to the multiplex PCR reads. The sample holds 300,000 to 500,000 distinct CDR3 sequences; over 12% are singletons and the top ten take approximately 29%. The record originates from a study of T cells in Graves' hyperthyroidism and ophthalmopathy. About the research overall: Peripheral blood collection took place at initial diagnosis, before any treatment.

General study results and limits: Ophthalmopathy, as predicted by the model, came a median around 6 months after the prediction. A model built on 13 V-J features separated ophthalmopathy from stable hyperthyroidism. Blood samples included most of the expanded thyroid clonotypes exceeding 0.001.

The sequence came from a man aged 50-60 years with Graves' ophthalmopathy. J is TRBJ1-5 and V is TRBV2; D is perhaps TRBD1 (5 bases). Specimen: blood. CDR3 sequence reads: CASMGRANQPQHF. CDR3 sequence (DNA): TGTGCCAGCATGGGCAGGGCCAATCAGCCCCAGCATTTT.